This T cell receptor (beta chain) emerged from a study of blood T cell repertoires in COVID-19. Turning to the study itself: Spain, Italy and the United States supplied samples that represented acute and convalescent COVID-19.

As processed by the authors: From reference gene primer amplification, estimates of nucleated cell counts were derived. Clones were sequenced by immunoSEQ multiplex PCR, and TCRdb holds only the in-frame ones, with some missing. Clonal size and the V and J genes are those of that table, whereas D and trimming came from the DNA. There are roughly 460,000 clones in the sample; roughly 89% occur only once, and 0.65% to 1% lies in the top ten. This CDR3 has 14 amino acids. Trimming removed 6 bases from V and 0 bases from J, with 6 bases in between. Per germline, CDR1 LNHDA and CDR2 SQIVND (reference sequence). Seattle patients were enrolled during active infection and followed longitudinally. For this clone: This sample also contains other DNA sequences that code for the same CDR3.

The V call is TRBV19, the J call TRBJ1-6; D is unresolved. The receptor's source is a man between 18 and 29 years old with COVID-19, enrolled during active disease. The sample consisted of peripheral blood. CDR3 amino acids: CASRHSSYNSPLHF. The CDR3 DNA is TGTGCCAGTAGGCACAGCTCCTATAATTCACCCCTCCACTTT.